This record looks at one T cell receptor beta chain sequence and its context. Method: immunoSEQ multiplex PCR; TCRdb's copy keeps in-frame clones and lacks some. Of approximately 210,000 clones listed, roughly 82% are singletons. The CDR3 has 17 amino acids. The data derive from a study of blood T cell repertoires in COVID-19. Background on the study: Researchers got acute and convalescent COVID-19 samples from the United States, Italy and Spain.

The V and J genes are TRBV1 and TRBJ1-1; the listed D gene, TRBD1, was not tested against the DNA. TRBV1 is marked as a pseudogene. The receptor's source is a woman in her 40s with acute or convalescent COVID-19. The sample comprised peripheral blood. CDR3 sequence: CTSSHVSRGHSNTEAFF. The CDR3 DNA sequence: TGCACCAGCAGCCATGTCAGTCGGGGACATTCGAACACTGAAGCTTTCTTT.